The T cell receptor (beta chain) under discussion was sequenced for a study of Ad26.COV2.S vaccination and SARS-CoV-2 variants. Study conclusions and caveats: Considerable breadth of spike-specific CD8+ and CD4+ T cell responses has reportedly been documented following vaccination.

Concerning this clone itself: Its antigen is still unknown.

Germline V gene data show CDR1 as SGDLS and CDR2 as YYNGEE. Trimming cost V 2 bases and J 5 bases, with 13 bases left between them. The CDR3 has 14 residues. Documented treatment: approximately 18 received Ad26.COV2.S at low or high dose, single or two shots; a few received placebo; per-sample allocation not given. The study sampled participants on day 63 after the first vaccine or placebo injection. Participants' vaccine, an Ad26 vector, delivered Wuhan-strain SARS-CoV-2 spike. Sequencing used immunoSEQ multiplex PCR; TCRdb keeps in-frame clones, though not all of them. The data show 510,000 or so clones, approximately 90% seen once.

The V call is TRBV9, the J call TRBJ1-2; D perhaps matches TRBD1 (5 bases). The sample consisted of peripheral blood, taken in a trial of Ad26.COV2.S vaccine versus placebo. The TCR comes from a person between 18 and 60 years old who received the Ad26.COV2.S COVID-19 vaccine or a placebo. The CDR3 nucleotides read TGTGCCAGCAGCGTCTCCCGGGGGGGGTATGGCTACACCTTC. Translation gives CASSVSRGGYGYTF.